The sequence of this T cell receptor (beta chain) was determined in a study of T cell responses to AZD1222 COVID-19 vaccine. Sequenced by immunoSEQ multiplex PCR; TCRdb stores in-frame clones only, minus some. The sample yields about 200,000 clones, approximately 93% seen once. Trimming removed 0 bases from V and 0 bases from J, with 10 bases in between. The CDR3 length is 16 residues. Germline assignment: CDR1 MNHNS and CDR2 SASEGT. This TCR was sampled from an adult who received the AZD1222 COVID-19 vaccine. V and J are TRBV6-1 and TRBJ2-3; D is unresolved. The source was peripheral blood, collected 28 days after the second AZD1222 dose. This CDR3 reads CASSEAIGDSTDTQYF. CDR3 sequence (DNA): TGTGCCAGCAGTGAAGCGATCGGTGATAGCACAGATACGCAGTATTTT.